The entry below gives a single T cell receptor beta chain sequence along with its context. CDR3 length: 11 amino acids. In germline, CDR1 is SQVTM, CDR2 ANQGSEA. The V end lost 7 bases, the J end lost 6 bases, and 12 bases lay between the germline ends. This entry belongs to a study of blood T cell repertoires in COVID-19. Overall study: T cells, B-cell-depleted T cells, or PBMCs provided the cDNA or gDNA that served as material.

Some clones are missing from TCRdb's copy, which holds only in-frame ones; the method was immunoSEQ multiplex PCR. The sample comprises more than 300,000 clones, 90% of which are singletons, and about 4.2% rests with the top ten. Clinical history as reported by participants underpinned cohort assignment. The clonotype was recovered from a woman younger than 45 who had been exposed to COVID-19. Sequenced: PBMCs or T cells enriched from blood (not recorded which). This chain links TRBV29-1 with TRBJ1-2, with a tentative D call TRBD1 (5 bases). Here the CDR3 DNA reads TGCAGCGCCAGGGATGTGAATGGCTACACCTTC. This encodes CSARDVNGYTF.